This T cell receptor beta chain was identified in a study of cytomegalovirus exposure and HLA in healthy donors. PCR amplification relied on 60 Vbeta primers (plus 13 Jbeta primers). TCRdb's copy holds only in-frame clones and misses some; the assay was immunoSEQ multiplex PCR. This sample yields some 220,000 clones, of which 70% to 90% are seen a single time; around 0.22% belongs to the top ten. Germline CDR1 reads SEHNR; CDR2 reads FQNEAQ (reference sequence). This CDR3 has 16 residues. V gave up 1 base and J gave up 3 bases, with 15 bases separating them. At sampling all donors were nominally healthy, likely with unrecorded immune exposures. With regard to this clone: Its antigen is as yet unknown.

Whole-study results and caveats: From TCR beta sequences, most subjects' HLA-A and HLA-B alleles were reportedly predicted accurately. The productive fraction for most TCR beta V segments was about 90% or about 30% in an earlier analysis. Later analysis placed DRB1 highest and HLA-C lowest in TCR association rates, which differed by HLA locus.

This clonotype was sampled from a girl aged 2-9 years in good health and CMV-seronegative. The material sequenced was PBMCs. The rearrangement links TRBV7-9 to TRBJ2-5, with a weak D call TRBD1 (6 bases). For the CDR3, the DNA is TGTGCCAGCAGCTTAGATCCTCGGGACACAAAAGAGACCCAGTACTTC. Its translation is CASSLDPRDTKETQYF.